A selection of T cell receptor beta chains follows, all from one sample in a study of blood T cell repertoires in COVID-19. Generated by immunoSEQ multiplex PCR, the TCRdb table keeps only in-frame clones and is missing some. The sample has about 290,000 clones; just under 85% are singletons. The specimen was peripheral blood. All receptors come from a woman aged 45-60 years with active or convalescent COVID-19. Both conserved end residues are part of each CDR3. D genes are given only for firm matches. Clone sizes are given selectively: once, few, many, or a class where the clone is expanded.

j_call: TRBJ2-1; d_call: -; v_call: TRBV18; clone_size: -; cdr3_aa: CASSLAQSNEQFF; cdr3_nt: TGTGCCAGCTCACTAGCTCAGAGCAATGAGCAGTTCTTC
j_call: TRBJ2-3; d_call: TRBD2; v_call: TRBV27; clone_size: once; cdr3_aa: CASSLILAGGGTDTQYF; cdr3_nt: TGTGCCAGCAGTTTAATTCTAGCGGGAGGGGGCACAGATACGCAGTATTTT
j_call: TRBJ1-3; d_call: -; v_call: TRBV4-2; clone_size: few; cdr3_aa: CASSRRDFVSGNTIYF; cdr3_nt: TGTGCCAGCAGTCGCCGGGACTTCGTGAGCGGAAACACCATATATTTT
j_call: TRBJ2-7; d_call: -; v_call: TRBV5-1; clone_size: -; cdr3_aa: CASSLVAAGGYEQYF; cdr3_nt: TGCGCCAGCAGCTTGGTGGCGGCAGGAGGCTACGAGCAGTACTTC
j_call: TRBJ2-1; d_call: -; v_call: TRBV7-9; clone_size: -; cdr3_aa: CASSSPSAGPTSPHNEQFF; cdr3_nt: TGTGCCAGCAGCTCTCCTAGCGCGGGTCCTACATCCCCACACAATGAGCAGTTCTTC
j_call: TRBJ2-7; d_call: TRBD1; v_call: TRBV11-2; clone_size: -; cdr3_aa: CASSLGGQGAREQYF; cdr3_nt: TGTGCCAGCAGCTTAGGGGGACAGGGGGCGCGGGAGCAGTACTTC
j_call: TRBJ2-1; d_call: -; v_call: TRBV9; clone_size: once; cdr3_aa: CASSPRGSFREQFF; cdr3_nt: TGTGCCAGCAGCCCAAGGGGAAGTTTCAGGGAGCAGTTCTTC
j_call: TRBJ2-1; d_call: TRBD2; v_call: TRBV4-2; clone_size: -; cdr3_aa: CASSQPTSGGYNEQFF; cdr3_nt: TGTGCCAGCAGCCAACCCACTAGCGGGGGGTACAATGAGCAGTTCTTC
j_call: TRBJ1-2; d_call: TRBD1; v_call: TRBV5-1; clone_size: once; cdr3_aa: CASSGTTGYGYTF; cdr3_nt: TGCGCCAGCAGCGGAACGACAGGGTATGGCTACACCTTC
j_call: TRBJ2-1; d_call: TRBD2; v_call: TRBV28; clone_size: -; cdr3_aa: CASSLGLAGSYNEQFF; cdr3_nt: TGTGCCAGCAGTCTGGGACTAGCGGGATCCTACAATGAGCAGTTCTTC
j_call: TRBJ2-1; d_call: TRBD2; v_call: TRBV9; clone_size: -; cdr3_aa: CASSVRSGGYNEQFF; cdr3_nt: TGTGCCAGCAGCGTAAGAAGCGGGGGCTACAATGAGCAGTTCTTC
j_call: TRBJ1-5; d_call: -; v_call: TRBV24-1; clone_size: once; cdr3_aa: CATSDSSLNQPQHF; cdr3_nt: TGTGCCACCAGTGATTCAAGTCTAAATCAGCCCCAGCATTTT
j_call: TRBJ1-4; d_call: TRBD1; v_call: TRBV5-1; clone_size: -; cdr3_aa: CASSLDGTGAEKLFF; cdr3_nt: TGCGCCAGCAGCTTGGATGGTACAGGGGCTGAAAAACTGTTTTTT
j_call: TRBJ2-1; d_call: TRBD2; v_call: TRBV5-4; clone_size: -; cdr3_aa: CASSYPGTSGHNEQFF; cdr3_nt: TGTGCCAGCAGCTACCCCGGGACTAGCGGCCACAATGAGCAGTTCTTC
j_call: TRBJ1-5; d_call: -; v_call: TRBV2; clone_size: -; cdr3_aa: CASSEAQGGAKPQHF; cdr3_nt: TGTGCCAGCAGTGAAGCGCAAGGGGGAGCGAAGCCCCAGCATTTT
j_call: TRBJ1-5; d_call: -; v_call: TRBV4-2; clone_size: -; cdr3_aa: CASSQGSGIGNQPQHF; cdr3_nt: TGTGCCAGCAGCCAGGGGTCAGGGATTGGCAATCAGCCCCAGCATTTT
j_call: TRBJ2-3; d_call: -; v_call: TRBV5-1; clone_size: -; cdr3_aa: CASSPGQTTDTQYF; cdr3_nt: TGCGCCAGCAGCCCAGGACAGACCACAGATACGCAGTATTTT
j_call: TRBJ1-5; d_call: -; v_call: TRBV27; clone_size: -; cdr3_aa: CASSPLLGHRRHF; cdr3_nt: TGTGCCAGCAGTCCCCTGTTGGGGCACCGGCGGCATTTT
j_call: TRBJ2-3; d_call: TRBD2; v_call: TRBV19; clone_size: -; cdr3_aa: CASSIIGTSATDTQYF; cdr3_nt: TGTGCCAGTAGTATAATCGGGACTAGCGCCACAGATACGCAGTATTTT
j_call: TRBJ1-3; d_call: -; v_call: TRBV18; clone_size: -; cdr3_aa: CASSSATGTTGNTIYF; cdr3_nt: TGTGCCAGCTCCTCAGCGACGGGAACGACTGGAAACACCATATATTTT
j_call: TRBJ2-5; d_call: TRBD2; v_call: TRBV5-1; clone_size: once; cdr3_aa: CASSLGALAGDAVETQYF; cdr3_nt: TGCGCCAGCAGCTTGGGAGCCCTAGCGGGAGATGCGGTGGAGACCCAGTACTTC
j_call: TRBJ2-7; d_call: -; v_call: TRBV10-3; clone_size: -; cdr3_aa: CAISPSSYEQYF; cdr3_nt: TGTGCCATCAGCCCGAGCTCCTACGAGCAGTACTTC
j_call: TRBJ2-3; d_call: -; v_call: TRBV6-4; clone_size: -; cdr3_aa: CASSWNGIGTDTQYF; cdr3_nt: TGTGCCAGCAGTTGGAACGGGATAGGCACAGATACGCAGTATTTT
j_call: TRBJ2-3; d_call: -; v_call: TRBV21-1; clone_size: -; cdr3_aa: CASSKGDGRMDTQYF; cdr3_nt: TGTGCCAGCAGCAAAGGGGACGGGAGGATGGATACGCAGTATTTT
j_call: TRBJ1-4; d_call: -; v_call: TRBV2; clone_size: -; cdr3_aa: CASSEGRRTVNEKLFF; cdr3_nt: TGTGCCAGCAGTGAAGGCCGCAGGACAGTTAATGAAAAACTGTTTTTT
j_call: TRBJ2-1; d_call: TRBD1; v_call: TRBV4-1; clone_size: -; cdr3_aa: CASSPRTGGPDEQFF; cdr3_nt: TGCGCCAGCAGCCCCCGGACAGGGGGCCCGGATGAGCAGTTCTTC
j_call: TRBJ1-5; d_call: -; v_call: TRBV29-1; clone_size: -; cdr3_aa: CSVLLSGGNQPQHF; cdr3_nt: TGCAGCGTCCTTTTGTCGGGGGGCAATCAGCCCCAGCATTTT
j_call: TRBJ2-1; d_call: -; v_call: TRBV18; clone_size: -; cdr3_aa: CASSPSLGRVMYEQFF; cdr3_nt: TGTGCCAGCTCACCTTCTCTGGGTCGGGTCATGTATGAGCAGTTCTTC
j_call: TRBJ1-2; d_call: -; v_call: TRBV5-6; clone_size: once; cdr3_aa: CASSLASGDYGYTF; cdr3_nt: TGTGCCAGCAGCTTGGCCTCGGGGGACTATGGCTACACCTTC
j_call: TRBJ2-5; d_call: TRBD2; v_call: TRBV9; clone_size: -; cdr3_aa: CASSAATSGQETQYF; cdr3_nt: TGTGCCAGCAGCGCAGCGACTAGCGGGCAAGAGACCCAGTACTTC
j_call: TRBJ1-5; d_call: TRBD1; v_call: TRBV7-8; clone_size: -; cdr3_aa: CASSALTGKKGQPQHF; cdr3_nt: TGTGCCAGCAGCGCCTTGACAGGGAAGAAGGGACAGCCCCAGCATTTT
j_call: TRBJ2-2; d_call: -; v_call: TRBV28; clone_size: -; cdr3_aa: CASSSTNTGELFF; cdr3_nt: TGTGCCAGCAGTTCCACGAACACCGGGGAGCTGTTTTTT
j_call: TRBJ2-1; d_call: TRBD2; v_call: TRBV2; clone_size: -; cdr3_aa: CASRTGTSGEQFF; cdr3_nt: TGTGCCAGCAGAACCGGGACTAGCGGTGAGCAGTTCTTC
j_call: TRBJ1-4; d_call: -; v_call: TRBV7-2; clone_size: once; cdr3_aa: CASSPARSLEKLFF; cdr3_nt: TGTGCCAGCAGCCCAGCCCGGAGTCTTGAAAAACTGTTTTTT
j_call: TRBJ2-5; d_call: TRBD2; v_call: TRBV7-8; clone_size: -; cdr3_aa: CASSLEWGTSGVKETQYF; cdr3_nt: TGTGCCAGCAGCTTAGAGTGGGGAACTAGCGGGGTCAAGGAGACCCAGTACTTC
j_call: TRBJ1-5; d_call: -; v_call: TRBV18; clone_size: -; cdr3_aa: CASSELGGGNQPQHF; cdr3_nt: TGTGCCAGCTCCGAACTGGGGGGTGGCAATCAGCCCCAGCATTTT
j_call: TRBJ1-1; d_call: -; v_call: TRBV11-2; clone_size: -; cdr3_aa: CASSLAVGINTEAFF; cdr3_nt: TGTGCCAGCAGCCTCGCGGTAGGAATTAACACTGAAGCTTTCTTT
j_call: TRBJ2-2; d_call: -; v_call: TRBV4-1; clone_size: -; cdr3_aa: CASSQEDYTGELFF; cdr3_nt: TGCGCCAGCAGCCAAGAGGACTACACCGGGGAGCTGTTTTTT
j_call: TRBJ2-1; d_call: TRBD1; v_call: TRBV9; clone_size: -; cdr3_aa: CASSVGQSEQFF; cdr3_nt: TGTGCCAGCAGCGTGGGACAGTCCGAGCAGTTCTTC
j_call: TRBJ1-1; d_call: -; v_call: TRBV5-1; clone_size: -; cdr3_aa: CASSLGQGRGNTEAFF; cdr3_nt: TGCGCCAGCAGCTTGGGGCAAGGCAGGGGGAACACTGAAGCTTTCTTT
j_call: TRBJ2-7; d_call: TRBD2; v_call: TRBV27; clone_size: -; cdr3_aa: CASRRGTSGDSYEQYF; cdr3_nt: TGTGCCAGCAGGAGAGGGACTAGCGGTGATTCCTACGAGCAGTACTTC
j_call: TRBJ2-3; d_call: TRBD1; v_call: TRBV11-3; clone_size: -; cdr3_aa: CASSPGQGTDTQYF; cdr3_nt: TGTGCCAGCAGCCCCGGACAGGGAACAGATACGCAGTATTTT
j_call: TRBJ2-1; d_call: -; v_call: TRBV6-4; clone_size: -; cdr3_aa: CASSNTGLYNEQFF; cdr3_nt: TGTGCCAGCAGCAATACAGGGTTGTACAATGAGCAGTTCTTC
j_call: TRBJ2-7; d_call: TRBD2; v_call: TRBV19; clone_size: -; cdr3_aa: CASSASGSSYEQYF; cdr3_nt: TGTGCCAGTAGTGCTAGCGGGAGCTCCTACGAGCAGTACTTC
j_call: TRBJ1-2; d_call: TRBD1; v_call: TRBV10-3; clone_size: -; cdr3_aa: CAISEGDRGWGADGYTF; cdr3_nt: TGTGCCATCAGTGAAGGGGACAGGGGATGGGGTGCGGATGGCTACACCTTC
j_call: TRBJ2-7; d_call: TRBD1; v_call: TRBV6-5; clone_size: -; cdr3_aa: CASSTGVYEQYF; cdr3_nt: TGTGCCAGCAGTACAGGGGTCTACGAGCAGTACTTC
j_call: TRBJ1-4; d_call: TRBD1; v_call: TRBV19; clone_size: -; cdr3_aa: CASSPGTGPATNEKLFF; cdr3_nt: TGTGCCAGTAGTCCTGGGACAGGGCCTGCAACTAATGAAAAACTGTTTTTT
j_call: TRBJ2-3; d_call: TRBD2; v_call: TRBV28; clone_size: -; cdr3_aa: CASYEREKDTQYF; cdr3_nt: TGTGCCAGCTACGAGCGGGAGAAAGATACGCAGTATTTT
j_call: TRBJ2-1; d_call: TRBD2; v_call: TRBV11-2; clone_size: -; cdr3_aa: CASGGLAGVDEQFF; cdr3_nt: TGTGCCAGCGGGGGACTAGCGGGAGTCGATGAGCAGTTCTTC
j_call: TRBJ2-1; d_call: -; v_call: TRBV24-1; clone_size: -; cdr3_aa: CATSDLRGKGYNEQFF; cdr3_nt: TGTGCCACCAGTGATTTGAGAGGGAAGGGCTACAATGAGCAGTTCTTC
j_call: TRBJ2-7; d_call: TRBD2; v_call: TRBV30; clone_size: once; cdr3_aa: CAWVLAGGSFGSEQYF; cdr3_nt: TGTGCCTGGGTGCTAGCGGGAGGGTCTTTTGGGTCTGAGCAGTACTTC
j_call: TRBJ2-6; d_call: -; v_call: TRBV18; clone_size: -; cdr3_aa: CASSLGLPGYSGANVLTF; cdr3_nt: TGTGCCAGCTCACTGGGACTCCCGGGATACTCTGGGGCCAACGTCCTGACTTTC
j_call: TRBJ1-6; d_call: -; v_call: TRBV28; clone_size: -; cdr3_aa: CASSPRANSPLHF; cdr3_nt: TGTGCCAGCAGTCCCCGAGCAAATTCACCCCTCCACTTT
j_call: TRBJ2-1; d_call: TRBD1; v_call: TRBV5-1; clone_size: -; cdr3_aa: CASSLGFRTGDEQFF; cdr3_nt: TGCGCCAGCAGCTTGGGTTTCAGGACAGGGGATGAGCAGTTCTTC
j_call: TRBJ1-6; d_call: TRBD1; v_call: TRBV19; clone_size: -; cdr3_aa: CASSRDRGSSPLHF; cdr3_nt: TGTGCCAGTAGTAGGGACAGGGGGAGTTCACCCCTCCACTTT
j_call: TRBJ1-6; d_call: TRBD1; v_call: TRBV9; clone_size: -; cdr3_aa: CASSVDGDSRRSPLHF; cdr3_nt: TGTGCCAGCAGCGTAGACGGGGACAGCCGGCGCTCACCCCTCCACTTT